This T cell receptor (beta chain) was profiled in a study of siplizumab effects on memory and regulatory T cells (dated by TCRdb to about 2019). Broadly, across the study: The effect of the anti-CD2 antibody siplizumab on alloreactive T-cell subsets was examined in allogeneic mixed lymphocyte reactions constructed from human PBMCs. The paper as a whole reports these results and caveats: Because sequences at frequencies below about 10^-5 were poorly captured, only a minor fraction of alloreactive clones could be mapped back to unstimulated subsets. Unstimulated naive T cells appeared more diverse than memory T cells, and naive cells seemed to contribute substantially to the alloresponse. For roughly 75-96% of proliferating CD4+ or CD8+ clones, no naive or memory phenotype could be assigned. The cumulative frequency of alloreactive sequences traceable to unstimulated CD4+ memory T cells was significantly reduced by siplizumab. Whether proliferating Tregs from siplizumab cultures actually had suppressive function was not functionally confirmed. Among mappable alloreactive CD4+ clones, the Treg-derived fraction averaged around 70% with siplizumab versus roughly 30% in control reactions.

As regards this clone: Its antigen target is currently unknown. No much larger clone is present one base from it, and per-base qualities are unavailable.

Sorted unstimulated T cells and proliferating T cells recovered from mixed lymphocyte reactions underwent TCRbeta CDR3 sequencing. Fresh whole blood from approximately ten HLA-typed healthy donors was used to isolate PBMCs. Unstimulated CD4+ regulatory T cells were FACS-sorted to map the origin of alloreactive clones. The V and J ends are trimmed by 0 bases and 7 bases, leaving 9 bases between them. Taken from the germline V gene, the CDR1 and CDR2 loops are SQVTM and ANQGSEA. The CDR3 runs 12 amino acids, cysteine and phenylalanine included. Only CDR3 DNA remains: 36 bases, in frame from the first base. Library preparation was by the immunoSEQ multiplex PCR assay. Some 1.1 x 10^5 TCR templates per sample were assayed on the deep sequencing platform. Genomic DNA extracted from sorted T cells was used for TCRbeta CDR3 sequencing. As for the authors' bioinformatics: The R programming language was used for the clonal analysis of the TCRbeta CDR3 data. Alloreactive CD4+ and CD8+ clones were identified by comparing unstimulated samples to CFSE-low samples taken after the reaction. By matching sequences to the repertoires of sorted unstimulated Treg and non-Treg cells, each alloreactive CD4+ clone was assigned a regulatory or non-regulatory origin. This is the immuneACCESS table as TCRdb keeps it, with only in-frame sequences that have V and J called. A part of the clones is gone; compared with another copy, unresolved V genes explain less than half, and the rest is unexplained. Clone size and the V and J calls come from that table; the DNA yielded D and trimming. In this sample the table shows approximately 100,000 clones, about 95% of which occur a single time. Approximately 0.66% of the sample comes from the top ten.

The receptor chain draws on TRBV29-1 and TRBJ2-5, with the identity of the D gene unclear. The TCR comes from a human donor in good health. The sequenced material came from Tregs sorted from blood. The CDR3 has the sequence CSVEEGTATQYF. The DNA sequence follows: TGCAGCGTTGAAGAGGGCACGGCGACCCAGTACTTC.